This entry describes one T cell receptor beta chain. Its specificity is unknown. These data are taken from a study of cytomegalovirus exposure and HLA in healthy donors. On the study more broadly: There were some 410 genotyped donors. Of these, roughly 80% fell in the genetic ancestry cluster associated with self-reported Caucasian donors. Study observations and caveats: Overall, approximately 150 TCR beta chains were annotated as cytomegalovirus-associated.

PCR primers comprised 60 Vbeta and 13 Jbeta primers. The assay was immunoSEQ multiplex PCR, and TCRdb's table has in-frame clones only and misses some. Of 100,000 or so clones listed, around 74% are singletons. CDR3 length: 12 residues. Trimming shortened V by 5 bases and J by 4 bases, and 8 bases separated the two germline ends. Germline loops: CDR1 SGHAT, CDR2 FQNNGV. The chain is built from TRBV11-2 and TRBJ1-2, with D unresolved. This TCR was recovered from a middle-aged woman in good health and CMV-seropositive. The sequenced sample consisted of PBMCs. CDR3 sequence (DNA): TGTGCCAGCAGCGCAAACGGCTATGGCTACACCTTC. The encoded protein is CASSANGYGYTF.